These T cell receptor beta chains were read from a single sample in a study of T cell changes during pregnancy in multiple sclerosis. Method: immunoSEQ multiplex PCR; TCRdb's copy keeps in-frame clones and lacks some. The data show 30,000 to 35,000 clones, with 90% seen just once and about 10% held by the top ten. This material consisted of CD8+ T cells from peripheral blood mononuclear cells, taken before pregnancy. Source of these receptors: a female donor with multiple sclerosis, enrolled in a pregnancy study. The CDR3 runs from the conserved cysteine through the conserved F or W. The order of the fields is CDR3 length, clone size, V gene, J gene, D gene, CDR3 protein, CDR3 DNA. The D gene is left open where the match is weak. Size is omitted from some rows. Given values are once, few, many or a class for expanded clones.

>15|NA|TRBV27|TRBJ2-5|TRBD2
CASRRHLADQETQYF
TGTGCCAGCAGACGGCACCTAGCGGACCAAGAGACCCAGTACTTC
>17|NA|TRBV7-8|TRBJ1-1|TRBD1
CASSYHRDSGGNTEAFF
TGTGCCAGCAGCTACCACCGGGACAGCGGGGGGAACACTGAAGCTTTCTTT
>12|NA|TRBV5-5|TRBJ1-5|NA
CASSEGDQPQHF
TGTGCCAGCAGCGAGGGAGATCAGCCCCAGCATTTT
>13|NA|TRBV7-2|TRBJ2-7|TRBD1
CASSLTGGNEQYF
TGTGCCAGCAGCTTAACAGGGGGCAACGAGCAGTACTTC
>14|NA|TRBV7-2|TRBJ2-1|TRBD1
CASSLVGGTGVSFF
TGTGCCAGCAGCTTAGTCGGTGGGACAGGGGTGTCGTTCTTC
>12|once|TRBV9|TRBJ2-7|NA
CASNSGSEEQYF
TGTGCCAGCAACTCAGGGTCGGAGGAGCAGTACTTC
>12|NA|TRBV29-1|TRBJ2-1|TRBD1
CSSHDRGNEQFF
TGCAGCTCGCACGACAGGGGGAATGAGCAGTTCTTC
>17|NA|TRBV4-3|TRBJ2-3|TRBD2
CASSQLGSSGGADTQYF
TGCGCCAGCAGCCAGCTAGGGTCCAGCGGGGGCGCAGATACGCAGTATTTT
>15|NA|TRBV30|TRBJ2-7|TRBD1
CASENREGARYEQYF
TGTGCCTCGGAGAATCGAGAGGGGGCTCGGTACGAGCAGTACTTC
>14|NA|TRBV5-1|TRBJ1-1|TRBD1
CASSEGQGDTEAFF
TGCGCCAGCAGCGAAGGACAGGGGGACACTGAAGCTTTCTTT
>16|NA|TRBV6-4|TRBJ2-7|NA
CASSDRLPRNGYEQYF
TGTGCCAGCAGTGACCGACTGCCGCGTAATGGCTACGAGCAGTACTTC
>13|NA|TRBV27|TRBJ2-3|NA
CASRGIKTDTQYF
TGTGCCAGCAGGGGCATCAAGACAGATACGCAGTATTTT
>15|NA|TRBV7-6|TRBJ1-1|NA
CASSLGGFTGTEAFF
TGTGCCAGCAGCTTAGGAGGATTTACAGGCACTGAAGCTTTCTTT
>11|NA|TRBV20-1|TRBJ1-2|TRBD1
CSASTGGGYTF
TGCAGTGCTAGTACAGGGGGAGGCTACACCTTC
>19|once|TRBV11-2|TRBJ2-3|TRBD2
CASSYRPGTSGKFSDTQYF
TGTGCCAGCAGCTATAGACCCGGGACTAGCGGGAAATTCTCAGATACGCAGTATTTT
>15|NA|TRBV27|TRBJ1-1|NA
CASSLMADMNTEAFF
TGTGCCAGCAGTTTAATGGCCGACATGAACACTGAAGCTTTCTTT